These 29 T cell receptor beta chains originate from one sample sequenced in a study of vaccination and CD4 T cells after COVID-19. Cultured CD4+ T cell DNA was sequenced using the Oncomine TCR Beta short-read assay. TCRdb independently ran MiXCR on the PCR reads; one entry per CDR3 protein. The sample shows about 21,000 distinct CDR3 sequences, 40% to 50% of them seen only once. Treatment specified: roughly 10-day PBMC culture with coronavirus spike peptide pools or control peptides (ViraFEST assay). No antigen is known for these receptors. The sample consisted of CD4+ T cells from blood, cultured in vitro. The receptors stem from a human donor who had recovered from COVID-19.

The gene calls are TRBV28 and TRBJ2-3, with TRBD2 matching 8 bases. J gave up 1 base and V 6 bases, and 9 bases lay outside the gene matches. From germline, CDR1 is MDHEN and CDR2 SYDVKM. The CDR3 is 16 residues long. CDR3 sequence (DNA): TGTGCCAGCAGAACGACGAGCGGGAGCGGCACAGATACGCAGTATTTT. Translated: CASRTTSGSGTDTQYF.

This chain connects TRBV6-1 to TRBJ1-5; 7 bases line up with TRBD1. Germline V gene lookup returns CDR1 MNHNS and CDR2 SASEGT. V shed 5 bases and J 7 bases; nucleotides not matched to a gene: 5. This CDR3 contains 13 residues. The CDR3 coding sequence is TGTGCCAGCAGTCTTGACAGGGACCAGCCCCAGCATTTT. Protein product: CASSLDRDQPQHF.

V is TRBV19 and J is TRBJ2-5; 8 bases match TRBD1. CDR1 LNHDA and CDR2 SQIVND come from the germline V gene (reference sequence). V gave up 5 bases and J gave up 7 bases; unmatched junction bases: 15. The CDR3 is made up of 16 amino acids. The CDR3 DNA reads TGTGCCAGTAGTGAGAAGACAGGGGCCCCGTTTGCGACCCAGTACTTC. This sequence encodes CASSEKTGAPFATQYF.

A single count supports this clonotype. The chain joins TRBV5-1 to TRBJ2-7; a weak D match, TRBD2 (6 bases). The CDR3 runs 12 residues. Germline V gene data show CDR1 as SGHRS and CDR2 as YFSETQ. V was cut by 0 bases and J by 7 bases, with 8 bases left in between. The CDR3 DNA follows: TGCGCCAGCAGCTTGGGAGGGAGGGAGCAGTACTTC. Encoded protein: CASSLGGREQYF. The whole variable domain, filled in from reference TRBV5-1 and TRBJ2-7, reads KAGVTQTPRYLIKTRGQQVTLSCSPISGHRSVSWYQQTPGQGLQFLFEYFSETQRNKGNFPGRFSGRQFSNSRSEMNVSTLELGDSALYLCASSLGGREQYFGPGTRLTVT.

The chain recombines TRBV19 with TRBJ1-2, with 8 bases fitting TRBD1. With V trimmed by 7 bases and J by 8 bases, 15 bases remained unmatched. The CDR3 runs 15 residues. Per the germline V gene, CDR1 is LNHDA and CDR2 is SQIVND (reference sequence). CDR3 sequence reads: CASTSGGVGLRGYTF. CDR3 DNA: TGTGCCAGTACTTCAGGGGGCGTAGGATTGCGCGGCTACACCTTC.

The CDR3 spells CASSFLVNTGELFF. CDR3 bases: TGTGCCAGCAGCTTTTTGGTTAACACCGGGGAGCTGTTTTTT. This chain joins TRBV5-8 and TRBJ2-2; D uncertain. V was trimmed by 2 bases and J by 2 bases, leaving 7 bases between them. The CDR3 has 14 residues. Germline V gene lookup returns CDR1 SGHTS and CDR2 YDEGEE.

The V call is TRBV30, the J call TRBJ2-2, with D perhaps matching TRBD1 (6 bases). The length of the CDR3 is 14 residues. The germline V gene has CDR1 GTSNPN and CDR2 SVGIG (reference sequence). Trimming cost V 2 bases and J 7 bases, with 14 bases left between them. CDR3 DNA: TGTGCCTGGAGTAGGAGACAGGCGGTCGGGGAGCTGTTTTTT. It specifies CAWSRRQAVGELFF.

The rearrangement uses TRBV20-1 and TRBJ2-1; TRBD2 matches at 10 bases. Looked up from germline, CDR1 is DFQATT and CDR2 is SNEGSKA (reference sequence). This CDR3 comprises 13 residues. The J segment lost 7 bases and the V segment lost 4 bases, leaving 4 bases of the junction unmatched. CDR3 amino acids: CSATGLANNEQFF. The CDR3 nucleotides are TGCAGTGCTACGGGACTAGCGAATAATGAGCAGTTCTTC.

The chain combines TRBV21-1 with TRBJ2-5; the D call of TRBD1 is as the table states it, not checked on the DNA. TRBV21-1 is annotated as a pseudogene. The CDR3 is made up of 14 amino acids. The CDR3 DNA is TGTGCCAGCAGCAAAGACAACAGGGGAAAGACCCAGTACTTC. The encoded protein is CASSKDNRGKTQYF.

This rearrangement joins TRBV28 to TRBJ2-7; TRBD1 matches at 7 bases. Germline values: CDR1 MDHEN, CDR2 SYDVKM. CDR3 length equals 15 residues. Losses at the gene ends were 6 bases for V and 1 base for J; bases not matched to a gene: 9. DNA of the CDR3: TGTGCCAGCAGCATACCGGGACAGAGATCCTACGAGCAGTACTTC. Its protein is CASSIPGQRSYEQYF.

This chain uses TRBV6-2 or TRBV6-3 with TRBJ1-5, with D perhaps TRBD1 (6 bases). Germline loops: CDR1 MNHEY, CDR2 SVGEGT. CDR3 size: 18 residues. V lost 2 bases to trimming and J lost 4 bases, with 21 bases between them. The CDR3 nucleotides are TGTGCCAGCAGTTACCGTGGGACATTCTTTTATGGGAATCAGCCCCAGCATTTT. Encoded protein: CASSYRGTFFYGNQPQHF.

The CDR3 nucleotides are TGTGCCAGCCAAGAACCGGGACTACCCACCGGGGAGCTGTTTTTT. The encoded protein is CASQEPGLPTGELFF. The chain couples TRBV6-1 to TRBJ2-2; 7 bases line up with TRBD2. The CDR3 spans 15 residues. Germline CDR1 reads MNHNS; CDR2 reads SASEGT. After removal of 8 bases from V and 4 bases from J, the junction contained 10 bases not matched to a gene.

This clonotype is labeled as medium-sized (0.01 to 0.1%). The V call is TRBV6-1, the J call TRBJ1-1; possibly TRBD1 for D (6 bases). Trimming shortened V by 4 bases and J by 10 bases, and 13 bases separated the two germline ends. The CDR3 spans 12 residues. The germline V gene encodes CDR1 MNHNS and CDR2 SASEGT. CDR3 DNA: TGTGCCAGCAGTGGAGGGGGGATTCGAGCTTTCTTT. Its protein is CASSGGGIRAFF.

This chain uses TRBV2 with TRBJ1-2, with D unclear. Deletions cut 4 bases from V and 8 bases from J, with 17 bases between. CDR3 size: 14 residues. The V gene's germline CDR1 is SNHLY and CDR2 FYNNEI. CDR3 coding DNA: TGTGCCAGCAGTGTTGCCGGGGTTCAAAGCGGCTACACCTTC. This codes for CASSVAGVQSGYTF.

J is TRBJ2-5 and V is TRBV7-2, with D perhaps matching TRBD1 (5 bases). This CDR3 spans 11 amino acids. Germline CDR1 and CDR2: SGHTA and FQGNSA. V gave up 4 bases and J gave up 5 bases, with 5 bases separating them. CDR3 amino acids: CASSSGETQYF. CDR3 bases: TGTGCCAGCAGCTCAGGGGAGACCCAGTACTTC. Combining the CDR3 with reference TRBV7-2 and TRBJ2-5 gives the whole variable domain GAGVSQSPSNKVTEKGKDVELRCDPISGHTALYWYRQSLGQGLEFLIYFQGNSAPDKSGLPSDRFSAERTGGSVSTLTIQRTQQEDSAVYLCASSSGETQYFGPGTRLLVL.

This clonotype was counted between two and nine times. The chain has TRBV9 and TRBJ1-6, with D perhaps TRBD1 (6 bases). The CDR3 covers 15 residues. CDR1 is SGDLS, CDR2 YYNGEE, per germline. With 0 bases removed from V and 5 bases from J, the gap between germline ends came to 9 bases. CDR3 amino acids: CASSVVGGDNSPLHF. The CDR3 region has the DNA TGTGCCAGCAGCGTAGTGGGGGGCGATAATTCACCCCTCCACTTT.

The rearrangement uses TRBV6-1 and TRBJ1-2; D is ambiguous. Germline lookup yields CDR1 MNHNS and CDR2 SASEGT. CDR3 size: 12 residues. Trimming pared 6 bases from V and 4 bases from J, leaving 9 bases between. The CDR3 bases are TGTGCCAGCAGAACCGGTGGCTATGGCTACACCTTC. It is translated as CASRTGGYGYTF.

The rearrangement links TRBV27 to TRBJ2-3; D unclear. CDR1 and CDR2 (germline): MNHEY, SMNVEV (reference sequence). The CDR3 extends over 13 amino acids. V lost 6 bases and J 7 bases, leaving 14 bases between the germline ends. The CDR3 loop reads CASRQRWGNTQYF. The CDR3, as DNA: TGTGCCAGCAGGCAGCGTTGGGGAAATACGCAGTATTTT.

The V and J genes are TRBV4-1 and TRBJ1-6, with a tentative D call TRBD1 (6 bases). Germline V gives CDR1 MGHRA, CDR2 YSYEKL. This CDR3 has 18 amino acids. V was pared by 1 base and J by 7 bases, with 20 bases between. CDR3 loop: CASSQGRGGLLPNSPLHF. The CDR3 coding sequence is TGCGCCAGCAGCCAAGGAAGGGGGGGACTACTTCCAAATTCACCCCTCCACTTT.

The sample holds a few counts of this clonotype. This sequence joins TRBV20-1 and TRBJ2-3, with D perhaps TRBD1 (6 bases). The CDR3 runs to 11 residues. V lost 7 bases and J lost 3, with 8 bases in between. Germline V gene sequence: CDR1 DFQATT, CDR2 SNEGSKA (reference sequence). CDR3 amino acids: CSVQGTDTQYF. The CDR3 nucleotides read TGCAGTGTTCAGGGGACAGATACGCAGTATTTT.

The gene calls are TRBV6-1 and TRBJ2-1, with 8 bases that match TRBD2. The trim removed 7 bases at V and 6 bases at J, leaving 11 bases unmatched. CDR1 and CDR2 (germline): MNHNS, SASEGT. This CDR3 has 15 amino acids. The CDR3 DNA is TGTGCCAGCATAGGTGAGGGCGGGAGGTTCAATGAGCAGTTCTTC. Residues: CASIGEGGRFNEQFF.

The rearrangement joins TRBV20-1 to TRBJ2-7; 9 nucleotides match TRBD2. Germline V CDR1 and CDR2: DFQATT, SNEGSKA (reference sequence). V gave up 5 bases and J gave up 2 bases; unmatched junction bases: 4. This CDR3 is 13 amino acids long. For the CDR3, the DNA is TGCAGTGCTTCAGCGGGAGGAGCCTACGAGCAGTACTTC. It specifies CSASAGGAYEQYF.

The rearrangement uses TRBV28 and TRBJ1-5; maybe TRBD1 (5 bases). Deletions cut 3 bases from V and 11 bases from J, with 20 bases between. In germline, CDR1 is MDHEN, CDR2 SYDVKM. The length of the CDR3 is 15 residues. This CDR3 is CASSLGTVSWAAQHF. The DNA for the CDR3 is TGTGCCAGCAGTTTGGGGACCGTTTCGTGGGCGGCCCAGCATTTT.

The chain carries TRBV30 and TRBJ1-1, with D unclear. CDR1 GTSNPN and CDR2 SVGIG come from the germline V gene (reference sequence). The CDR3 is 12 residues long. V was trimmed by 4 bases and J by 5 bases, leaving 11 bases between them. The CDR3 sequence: CAWTPRGTEAFF. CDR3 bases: TGTGCCTGGACCCCCAGAGGAACTGAAGCTTTCTTT.

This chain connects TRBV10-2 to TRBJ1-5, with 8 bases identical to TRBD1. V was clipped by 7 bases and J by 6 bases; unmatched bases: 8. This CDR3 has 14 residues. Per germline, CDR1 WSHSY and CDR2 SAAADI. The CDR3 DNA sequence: TGCGCCAGCACCGGCCAGGGGGCTAGTCAGCCCCAGCATTTT. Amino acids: CASTGQGASQPQHF.

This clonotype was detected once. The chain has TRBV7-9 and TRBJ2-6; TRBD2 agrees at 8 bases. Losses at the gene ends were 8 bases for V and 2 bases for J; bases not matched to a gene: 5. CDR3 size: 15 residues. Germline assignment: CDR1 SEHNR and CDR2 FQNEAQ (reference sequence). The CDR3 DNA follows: TGTGCCAGCGGACAGCGGGAGCCTGGGGCCAACGTCCTGACTTTC. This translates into CASGQREPGANVLTF.

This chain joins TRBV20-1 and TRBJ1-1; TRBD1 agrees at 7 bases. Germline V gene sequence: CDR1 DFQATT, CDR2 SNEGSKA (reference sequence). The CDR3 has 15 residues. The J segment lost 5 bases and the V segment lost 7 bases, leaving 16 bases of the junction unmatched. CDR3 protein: CSVKIKGAVRTEAFF. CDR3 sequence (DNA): TGCAGTGTTAAGATAAAGGGGGCGGTTAGGACTGAAGCTTTCTTT.

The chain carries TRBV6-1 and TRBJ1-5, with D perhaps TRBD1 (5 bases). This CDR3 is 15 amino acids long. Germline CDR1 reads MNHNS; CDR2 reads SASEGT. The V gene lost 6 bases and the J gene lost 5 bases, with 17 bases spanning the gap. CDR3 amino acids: CASRFNLGGDQPQHF. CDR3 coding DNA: TGTGCCAGCAGATTTAATCTCGGGGGGGATCAGCCCCAGCATTTT.

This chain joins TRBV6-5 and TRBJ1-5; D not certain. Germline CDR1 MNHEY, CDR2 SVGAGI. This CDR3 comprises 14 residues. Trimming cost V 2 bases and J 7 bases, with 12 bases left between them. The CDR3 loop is CASSYGTGSQPQHF. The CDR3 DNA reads TGTGCCAGCAGTTACGGAACGGGATCCCAGCCCCAGCATTTT.